The rows below give T cell receptor beta chains drawn from one sample of a study of blood T cell repertoires in COVID-19. Some clones are missing from TCRdb's copy, which holds only in-frame ones; the method was immunoSEQ multiplex PCR. The table has 450,000 to 500,000 clones, 70% to 90% seen once. Specimen: peripheral blood. Receptors originate from a human donor in a cohort sampled during active COVID-19. CDR3s include the opening cysteine and the closing phenylalanine or tryptophan. Each record gives: clone size, V gene, D gene, J gene, CDR3 protein, CDR3 DNA. D genes are given only for firm matches. Expanded clones get a size class; other rows say once, few or many, or leave the size out.

size: -; V: TRBV24-1; D: TRBD1; J: TRBJ2-1; CDR3: CATSDTGTGGLNEQFF; DNA: TGTGCCACCAGTGACACCGGGACAGGGGGATTGAATGAGCAGTTCTTC
size: -; V: TRBV7-6; D: -; J: TRBJ2-2; CDR3: CASSLEGGSTTHTGELFF; DNA: TGTGCCAGCAGCTTAGAAGGGGGATCAACCACCCACACCGGGGAGCTGTTTTTT
size: -; V: TRBV11-3; D: TRBD2; J: TRBJ2-3; CDR3: CASSLGLAGSTDTQYF; DNA: TGTGCCAGCAGCTTGGGGCTAGCGGGCTCCACAGATACGCAGTATTTT
size: -; V: TRBV12-3/TRBV12-4; D: -; J: TRBJ2-3; CDR3: CASSRQVPDTQYF; DNA: TGTGCCAGCAGCCGACAGGTCCCAGATACGCAGTATTTT
size: -; V: TRBV30; D: -; J: TRBJ1-2; CDR3: CAWEDSPYGYTF; DNA: TGTGCCTGGGAGGACAGCCCCTATGGCTACACCTTC
size: -; V: TRBV18; D: -; J: TRBJ1-5; CDR3: CASVGTLYQPQHF; DNA: TGTGCCAGCGTGGGGACACTTTATCAGCCCCAGCATTTT
size: -; V: TRBV10-1; D: TRBD2; J: TRBJ2-3; CDR3: CATSQRGQTDTQYF; DNA: TGCGCCACTTCCCAGCGGGGCCAAACAGATACGCAGTATTTT
size: once; V: TRBV29-1; D: -; J: TRBJ2-6; CDR3: CSVTTLAVAGANVLTF; DNA: TGCAGCGTCACCACATTGGCGGTCGCTGGGGCCAACGTCCTGACTTTC
size: -; V: TRBV4-3; D: TRBD2; J: TRBJ2-7; CDR3: CASSQAASGKTYEQYF; DNA: TGCGCCAGCAGCCAAGCGGCTAGCGGGAAGACCTACGAGCAGTACTTC
size: few; V: TRBV6-2/TRBV6-3; D: -; J: TRBJ1-5; CDR3: CASSYGSGLSQPQHF; DNA: TGTGCCAGCAGTTACGGTTCAGGGCTTAGTCAGCCCCAGCATTTT
size: -; V: TRBV9; D: -; J: TRBJ2-7; CDR3: CASSPHRGYYEQYF; DNA: TGTGCCAGCAGCCCCCACCGAGGCTACTACGAGCAGTACTTC
size: -; V: TRBV27; D: TRBD1; J: TRBJ1-5; CDR3: CASSANPTGWEGNQPQHF; DNA: TGTGCCAGCAGTGCCAACCCGACAGGGTGGGAAGGCAATCAGCCCCAGCATTTT
size: -; V: TRBV6-5; D: -; J: TRBJ2-2; CDR3: CASKLHLSGELFF; DNA: TGTGCCAGCAAACTACATCTTTCAGGGGAGCTGTTTTTT
size: -; V: TRBV11-2; D: TRBD1; J: TRBJ1-3; CDR3: CASSLDRVTGNTIYF; DNA: TGTGCCAGCAGCTTGGACAGGGTAACTGGAAACACCATATATTTT